This TCR beta chain was sequenced during a study of cytomegalovirus exposure and HLA in healthy donors. General study findings and limits: In a later analysis, most CMV-associated TCR beta chains appeared HLA-restricted. When a later analysis compared HLA-associated TCR beta chains with equally common others, the HLA-associated chains turned out to be more clonally expanded and to have lower generation probabilities. Per a later analysis, 15,000 to 20,000 TCR beta sequences showed association with HLA alleles at 0.05 false discovery rate. A later analysis reportedly found that, within productive TCRs, an Asian-associated ancestry cluster had fewer N-insertions than the mean observed across the roughly 670 donors.

Per the germline V gene, CDR1 is SGHRS and CDR2 is YFSETQ. This CDR3 has 14 residues. Germline trimming cut 4 bases from V and 4 bases from J; bases unmatched to any gene: 7. As to this clone: No antigen is known for it.

PCR involved 60 Vbeta and 13 Jbeta primers. Here immunoSEQ multiplex PCR was the method, and the copy in TCRdb shows in-frame clones only, minus some. The sample records around 130,000 clones, 70% to 75% being singletons. This TCR was sampled from a woman aged 25 to 39 in good health and CMV-seronegative. The sample was PBMCs. The chain couples TRBV5-1 to TRBJ1-1; 7 nucleotides match TRBD1. CDR3 DNA sequence: TGCGCCAGCAGCCCTCAGGGGGTTGGCACTGAAGCTTTCTTT. Residues: CASSPQGVGTEAFF. The full variable domain, with the rest looked up from reference TRBV5-1 and TRBJ1-1, is KAGVTQTPRYLIKTRGQQVTLSCSPISGHRSVSWYQQTPGQGLQFLFEYFSETQRNKGNFPGRFSGRQFSNSRSEMNVSTLELGDSALYLCASSPQGVGTEAFFGQGTRLTVV.